This TCR beta chain was obtained from a study of CD8 T cells in ankylosing spondylitis. Concerning this clonotype: The antigen remains undetermined.

Trimming took off 2 bases at V and 3 bases at J, with 12 bases between the two ends. The CDR3 has 14 amino acids. The germline V gene has CDR1 SGDLS and CDR2 YYNGEE. Study-wide findings and caveats: A TCR beta motif of roughly eight highly homologous variants seemed to mark ankylosing spondylitis blood.

A single record per CDR3 protein comes from TCRdb applying MiXCR to the 5' RACE reads. Of roughly 46,000 distinct CDR3 sequences listed, more than 3% are singletons. The chain joins TRBV9 to TRBJ2-7; D perhaps matches TRBD1 (6 bases). The sequence was collected from a female donor with ankylosing spondylitis or in good health (not recorded which). Specimen: blood, either unsorted or a sorted T cell fraction (not recorded which). CDR3 DNA sequence: TGTGCCAGCAGCGTGAGTCAGGGGAACTACGAGCAGTACTTC. It yields the protein CASSVSQGNYEQYF. The whole variable domain, remainder taken from reference TRBV9 and TRBJ2-7, is DSGVTQTPKHLITATGQRVTLRCSPRSGDLSVYWYQQSLDQGLQFLIQYYNGEERAKGNILERFSAQQFPDLHSELNLSSLELGDSALYFCASSVSQGNYEQYFGPGTRLTVT.